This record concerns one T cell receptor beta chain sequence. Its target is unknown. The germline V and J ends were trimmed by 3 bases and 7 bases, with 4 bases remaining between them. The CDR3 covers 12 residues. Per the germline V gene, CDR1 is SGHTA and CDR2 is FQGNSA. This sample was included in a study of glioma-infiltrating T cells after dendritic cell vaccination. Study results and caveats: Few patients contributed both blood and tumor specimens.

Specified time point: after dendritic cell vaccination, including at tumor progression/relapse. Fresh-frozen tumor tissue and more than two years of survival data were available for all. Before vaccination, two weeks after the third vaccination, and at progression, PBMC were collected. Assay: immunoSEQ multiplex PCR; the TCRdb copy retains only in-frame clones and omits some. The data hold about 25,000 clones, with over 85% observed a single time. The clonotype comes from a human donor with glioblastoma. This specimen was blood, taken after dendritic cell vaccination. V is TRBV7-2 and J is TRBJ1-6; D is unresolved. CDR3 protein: CASSLENSPLHF. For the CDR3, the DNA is TGTGCCAGCAGCTTGGAGAATTCACCCCTCCACTTT.